A single sample gave rise to the 5 T cell receptor beta chains below, sequenced in a study of blood T cell repertoires in COVID-19. Using immunoSEQ multiplex PCR, the repertoire was profiled, and TCRdb retains in-frame clones only, with some absent. In the table there are more than 85,000 clones, 70% to 90% of which are singletons. Sequencing input: peripheral blood. These receptors all stem from a woman between 50 and 59 years old with acute or convalescent COVID-19.

V is TRBV5-4 and J is TRBJ1-1; D is undetermined. V lost 0 bases and J 1 base, leaving 16 bases between the germline ends. CDR1 is SGHNT, CDR2 YYREEE, per germline (reference sequence). CDR3 length: 17 amino acids. In nucleotides, the CDR3 is TGTGCCAGCAGCTTGGCCGGGGTTCCGGGATGGAACACTGAAGCTTTCTTT. This translates into CASSLAGVPGWNTEAFF.

The chain couples TRBV11-2 to TRBJ1-2; D unresolved. CDR3 length: 14 amino acids. The V and J ends lost 5 bases and 5 bases respectively, with 15 bases between them. CDR1 and CDR2 (germline): SGHAT, FQNNGV. This CDR3 is CASSPPPVRYGYTF. The CDR3 bases are TGTGCCAGCAGCCCCCCGCCGGTACGATATGGCTACACCTTC.

The chain links TRBV5-1 to TRBJ2-7, with D perhaps matching TRBD1 (6 bases). V gave up 7 bases and J gave up 2 bases, with 19 bases separating them. Germline V CDR1 and CDR2: SGHRS, YFSETQ. CDR3 length: 15 residues. CDR3 DNA: TGCGCCAGCGGAAAGGACAGCCGACCCCCCTACGAGCAGTACTTC. Translation: CASGKDSRPPYEQYF.

V usage is TRBV24-1 and J usage is TRBJ2-3, with TRBD2 identical over 7 bases. V lost 3 bases to trimming and J lost 4 bases; unmatched junction nucleotides: 9. The CDR3 runs 16 residues. Germline assignment: CDR1 KGHDR and CDR2 SFDVKD. The CDR3 DNA sequence: TGTGCCACCAGTGATCCCCCCGGGGCGGGGGCAGATACGCAGTATTTT. It translates to CATSDPPGAGADTQYF.

V usage is TRBV2 and J usage is TRBJ2-1; TRBD1 agrees at 9 bases. CDR1 is SNHLY and CDR2 is FYNNEI in the germline V gene. The trim removed 7 bases at V and 11 bases at J, leaving 18 bases unmatched. The CDR3 is 16 residues long. The CDR3 loop is CASNLTPGQGIRQQFF. DNA for the CDR3: TGTGCCAGCAACCTGACTCCGGGACAGGGTATCCGCCAGCAGTTCTTC.